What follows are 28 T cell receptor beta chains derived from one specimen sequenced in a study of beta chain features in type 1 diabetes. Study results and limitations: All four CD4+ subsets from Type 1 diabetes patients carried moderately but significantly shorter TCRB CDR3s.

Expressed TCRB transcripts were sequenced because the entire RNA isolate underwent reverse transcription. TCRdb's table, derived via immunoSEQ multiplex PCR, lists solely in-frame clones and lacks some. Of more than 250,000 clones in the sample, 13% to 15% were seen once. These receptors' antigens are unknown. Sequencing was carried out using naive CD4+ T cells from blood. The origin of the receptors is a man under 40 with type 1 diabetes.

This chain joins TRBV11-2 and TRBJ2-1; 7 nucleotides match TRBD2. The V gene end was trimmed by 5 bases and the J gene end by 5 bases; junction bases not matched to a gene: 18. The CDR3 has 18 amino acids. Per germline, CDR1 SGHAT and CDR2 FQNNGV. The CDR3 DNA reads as TGTGCCAGCAGCCCAAGAGGACTAGTGAGGGAAAGGAACAATGAGCAGTTCTTC. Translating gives CASSPRGLVRERNNEQFF.

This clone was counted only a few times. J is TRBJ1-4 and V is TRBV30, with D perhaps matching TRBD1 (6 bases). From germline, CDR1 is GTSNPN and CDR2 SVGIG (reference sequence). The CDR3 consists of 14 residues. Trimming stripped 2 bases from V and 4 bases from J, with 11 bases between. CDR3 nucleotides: TGTGCCTGGAGTCAGACAGGACTTAATGAAAAACTGTTTTTT. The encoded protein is CAWSQTGLNEKLFF.

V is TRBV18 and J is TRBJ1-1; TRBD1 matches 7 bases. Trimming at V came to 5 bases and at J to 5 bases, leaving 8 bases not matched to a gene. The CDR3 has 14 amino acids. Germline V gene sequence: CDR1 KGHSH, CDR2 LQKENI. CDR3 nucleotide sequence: TGTGCCAGCTCAACGGGACAGCCGGGGACTGAAGCTTTCTTT. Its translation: CASSTGQPGTEAFF. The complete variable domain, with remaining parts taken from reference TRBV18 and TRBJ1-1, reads NAGVMQNPRHLVRRRGQEARLRCSPMKGHSHVYWYRQLPEEGLKFMVYLQKENIIDESGMPKERFSAEFPKEGPSILRIQQVVRGDSAAYFCASSTGQPGTEAFFGQGTRLTVV.

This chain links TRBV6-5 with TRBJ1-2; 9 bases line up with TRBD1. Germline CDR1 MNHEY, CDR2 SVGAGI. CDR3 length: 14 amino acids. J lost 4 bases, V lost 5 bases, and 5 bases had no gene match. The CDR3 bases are TGTGCCAGCAGTAAACAGACAGGGGGCTATGGCTACACCTTC. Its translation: CASSKQTGGYGYTF.

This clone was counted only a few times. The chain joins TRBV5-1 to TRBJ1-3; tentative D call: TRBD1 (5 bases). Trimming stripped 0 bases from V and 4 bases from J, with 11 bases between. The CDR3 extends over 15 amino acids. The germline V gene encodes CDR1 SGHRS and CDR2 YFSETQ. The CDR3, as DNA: TGCGCCAGCAGCTTGGGTACAGGCTTGGGAAACACCATATATTTT. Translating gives CASSLGTGLGNTIYF.

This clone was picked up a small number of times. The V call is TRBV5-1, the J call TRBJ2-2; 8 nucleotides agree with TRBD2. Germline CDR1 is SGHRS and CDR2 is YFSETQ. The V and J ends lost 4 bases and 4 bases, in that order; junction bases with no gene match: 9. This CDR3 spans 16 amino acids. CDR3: CASSHGPGGATGELFF. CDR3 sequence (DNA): TGCGCCAGCAGCCACGGACCGGGGGGGGCCACCGGGGAGCTGTTTTTT. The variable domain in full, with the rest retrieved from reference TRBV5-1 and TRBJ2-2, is KAGVTQTPRYLIKTRGQQVTLSCSPISGHRSVSWYQQTPGQGLQFLFEYFSETQRNKGNFPGRFSGRQFSNSRSEMNVSTLELGDSALYLCASSHGPGGATGELFFGEGSRLTVL.

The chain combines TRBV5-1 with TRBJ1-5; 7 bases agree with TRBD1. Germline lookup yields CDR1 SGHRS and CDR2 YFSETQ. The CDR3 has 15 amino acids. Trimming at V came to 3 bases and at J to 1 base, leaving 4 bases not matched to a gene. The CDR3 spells CASSSEGQSNQPQHF. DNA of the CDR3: TGCGCCAGCAGCTCCGAGGGACAGAGCAATCAGCCCCAGCATTTT.

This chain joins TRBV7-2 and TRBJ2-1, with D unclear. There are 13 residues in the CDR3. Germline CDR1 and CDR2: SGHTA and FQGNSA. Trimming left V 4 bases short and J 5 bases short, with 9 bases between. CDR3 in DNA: TGTGCCAGCAGCTCCTACGGTGACAATGAGCAGTTCTTC. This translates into CASSSYGDNEQFF.

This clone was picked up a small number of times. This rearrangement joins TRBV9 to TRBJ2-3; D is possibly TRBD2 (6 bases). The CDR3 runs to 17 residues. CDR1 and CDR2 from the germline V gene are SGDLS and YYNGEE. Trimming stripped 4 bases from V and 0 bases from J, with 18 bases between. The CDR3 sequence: CASSRVSGRYSTDTQYF. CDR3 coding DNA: TGTGCCAGCAGCCGCGTCAGCGGGCGATATAGCACAGATACGCAGTATTTT.

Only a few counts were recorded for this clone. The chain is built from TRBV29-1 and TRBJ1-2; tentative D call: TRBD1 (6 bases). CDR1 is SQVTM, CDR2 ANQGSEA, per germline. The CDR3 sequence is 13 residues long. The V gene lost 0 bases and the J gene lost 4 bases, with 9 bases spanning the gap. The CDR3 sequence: CSVEDRTAYGYTF. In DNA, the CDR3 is TGCAGCGTTGAAGATCGGACAGCCTATGGCTACACCTTC.

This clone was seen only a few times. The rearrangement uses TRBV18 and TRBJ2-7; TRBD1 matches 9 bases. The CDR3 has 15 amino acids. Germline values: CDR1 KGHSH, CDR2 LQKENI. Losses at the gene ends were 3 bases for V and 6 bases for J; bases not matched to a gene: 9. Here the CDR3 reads CASSPLPGQGGEQYF. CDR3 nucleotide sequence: TGTGCCAGCTCACCCCTCCCGGGACAGGGTGGCGAGCAGTACTTC.

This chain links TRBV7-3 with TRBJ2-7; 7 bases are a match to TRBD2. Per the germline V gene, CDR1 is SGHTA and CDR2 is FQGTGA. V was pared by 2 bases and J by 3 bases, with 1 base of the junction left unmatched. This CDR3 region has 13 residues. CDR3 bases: TGTGCCAGCAGCTTAGGGGGGGACTACGAGCAGTACTTC. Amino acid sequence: CASSLGGDYEQYF.

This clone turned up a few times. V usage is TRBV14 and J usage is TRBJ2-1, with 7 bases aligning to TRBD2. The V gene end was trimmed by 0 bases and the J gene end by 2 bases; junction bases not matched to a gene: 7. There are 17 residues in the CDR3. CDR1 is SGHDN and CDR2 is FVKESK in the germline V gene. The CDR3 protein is CASSQEGGVGAYNEQFF. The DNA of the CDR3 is TGTGCCAGCAGCCAAGAGGGGGGGGTCGGGGCCTACAATGAGCAGTTCTTC.

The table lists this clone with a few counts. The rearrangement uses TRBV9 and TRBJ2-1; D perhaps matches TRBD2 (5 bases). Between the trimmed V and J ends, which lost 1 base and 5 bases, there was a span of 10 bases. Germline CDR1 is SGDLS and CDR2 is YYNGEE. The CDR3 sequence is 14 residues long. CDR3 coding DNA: TGTGCCAGCAGCGTATCCGGGAAAGACAATGAGCAGTTCTTC. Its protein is CASSVSGKDNEQFF. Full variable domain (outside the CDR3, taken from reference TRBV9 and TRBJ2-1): DSGVTQTPKHLITATGQRVTLRCSPRSGDLSVYWYQQSLDQGLQFLIQYYNGEERAKGNILERFSAQQFPDLHSELNLSSLELGDSALYFCASSVSGKDNEQFFGPGTRLTVL.

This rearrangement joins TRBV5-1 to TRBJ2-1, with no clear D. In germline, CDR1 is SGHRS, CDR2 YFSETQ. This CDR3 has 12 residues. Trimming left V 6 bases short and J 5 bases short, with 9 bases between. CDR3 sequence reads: CASKDTDNEQFF. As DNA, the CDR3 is TGCGCCAGCAAGGATACAGACAATGAGCAGTTCTTC.

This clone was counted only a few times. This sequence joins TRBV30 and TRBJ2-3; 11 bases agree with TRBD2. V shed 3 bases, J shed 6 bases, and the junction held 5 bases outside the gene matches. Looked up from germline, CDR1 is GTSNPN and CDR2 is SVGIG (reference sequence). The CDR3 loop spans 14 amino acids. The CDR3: CAWSLGTSGDTQYF. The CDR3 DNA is TGTGCCTGGAGCCTGGGGACTAGCGGCGATACGCAGTATTTT.

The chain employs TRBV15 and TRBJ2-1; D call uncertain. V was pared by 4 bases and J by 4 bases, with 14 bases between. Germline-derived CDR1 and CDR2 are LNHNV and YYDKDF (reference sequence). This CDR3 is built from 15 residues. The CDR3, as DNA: TGTGCCACCAGCACCCTATGGGCAGGTTACAATGAGCAGTTCTTC. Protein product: CATSTLWAGYNEQFF.

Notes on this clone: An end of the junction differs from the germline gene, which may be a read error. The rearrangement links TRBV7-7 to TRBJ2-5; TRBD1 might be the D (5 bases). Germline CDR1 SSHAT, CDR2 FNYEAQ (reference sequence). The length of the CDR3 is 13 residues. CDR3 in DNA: TGTGCTAGCACCGGAGACAGACAAGAGACCCAGTACTTC. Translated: CASTGDRQETQYF.

CDR3 loop: CSVRRTPSYNEQFF. The CDR3 bases are TGCAGCGTTCGAAGGACTCCCTCCTACAATGAGCAGTTCTTC. The chain combines TRBV29-1 with TRBJ2-1; tentatively, D is TRBD2 (5 bases). The V end lost 5 bases, the J end lost 0 bases, and 11 bases lay between the germline ends. CDR1 is SQVTM and CDR2 is ANQGSEA in the germline V gene. The CDR3 has 14 amino acids.

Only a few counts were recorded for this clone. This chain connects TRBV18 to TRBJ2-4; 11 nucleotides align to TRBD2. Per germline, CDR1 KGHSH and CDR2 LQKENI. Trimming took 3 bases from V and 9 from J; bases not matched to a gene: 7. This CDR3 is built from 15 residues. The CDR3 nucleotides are TGTGCCAGCTCACCTATAGCGGGAGGGCCTGTCATTCAGTACTTC. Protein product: CASSPIAGGPVIQYF. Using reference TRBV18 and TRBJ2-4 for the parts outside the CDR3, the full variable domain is NAGVMQNPRHLVRRRGQEARLRCSPMKGHSHVYWYRQLPEEGLKFMVYLQKENIIDESGMPKERFSAEFPKEGPSILRIQQVVRGDSAAYFCASSPIAGGPVIQYFGAGTRLSVL.

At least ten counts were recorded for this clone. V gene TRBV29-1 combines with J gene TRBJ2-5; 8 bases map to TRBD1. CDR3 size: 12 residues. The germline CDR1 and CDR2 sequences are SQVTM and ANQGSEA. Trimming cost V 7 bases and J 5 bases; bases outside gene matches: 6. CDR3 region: CSAQTGVETQYF. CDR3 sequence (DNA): TGCAGCGCCCAGACAGGGGTGGAGACCCAGTACTTC.

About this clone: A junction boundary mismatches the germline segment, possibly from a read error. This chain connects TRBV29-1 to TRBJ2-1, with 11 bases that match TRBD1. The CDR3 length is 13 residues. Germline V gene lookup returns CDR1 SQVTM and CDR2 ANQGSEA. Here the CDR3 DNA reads TGCAGCGTGGAAGGGACAGGGGGCAATGAGCAGTTCTTC. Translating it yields CSVEGTGGNEQFF.

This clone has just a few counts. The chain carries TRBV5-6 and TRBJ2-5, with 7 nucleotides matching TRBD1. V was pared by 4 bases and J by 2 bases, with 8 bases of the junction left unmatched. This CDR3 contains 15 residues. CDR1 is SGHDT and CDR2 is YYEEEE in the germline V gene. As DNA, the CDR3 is TGTGCCAGCAGCGTGTTCCGGGACAGACAAGAGACCCAGTACTTC. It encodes CASSVFRDRQETQYF.

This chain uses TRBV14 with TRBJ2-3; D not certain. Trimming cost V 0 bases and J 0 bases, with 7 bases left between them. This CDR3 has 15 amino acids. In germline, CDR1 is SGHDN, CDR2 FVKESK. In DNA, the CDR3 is TGTGCCAGCAGCCAAGAATGGCGGAGCACAGATACGCAGTATTTT. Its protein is CASSQEWRSTDTQYF.

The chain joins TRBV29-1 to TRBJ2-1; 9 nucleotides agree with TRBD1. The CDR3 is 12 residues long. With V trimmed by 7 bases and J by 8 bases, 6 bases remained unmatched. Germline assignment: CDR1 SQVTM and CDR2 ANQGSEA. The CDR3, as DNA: TGCAGCGGGACGGGACAGGGCTATGAGCAGTTCTTC. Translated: CSGTGQGYEQFF.

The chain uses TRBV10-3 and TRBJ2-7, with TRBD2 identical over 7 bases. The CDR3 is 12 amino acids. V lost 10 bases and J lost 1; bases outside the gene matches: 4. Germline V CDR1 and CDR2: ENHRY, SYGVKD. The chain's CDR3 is CATAGQSYEQYF. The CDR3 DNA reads TGTGCCACAGCGGGGCAATCCTACGAGCAGTACTTC.

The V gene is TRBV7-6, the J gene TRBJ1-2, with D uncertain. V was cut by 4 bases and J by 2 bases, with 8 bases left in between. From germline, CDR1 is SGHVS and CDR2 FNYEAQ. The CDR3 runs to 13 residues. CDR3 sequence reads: CASSYNQNYGYTF. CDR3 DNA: TGTGCCAGCAGCTATAACCAGAACTATGGCTACACCTTC. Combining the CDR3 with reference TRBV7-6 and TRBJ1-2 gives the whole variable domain GAGVSQSPRYKVTKRGQDVALRCDPISGHVSLYWYRQALGQGPEFLTYFNYEAQQDKSGLPNDRFSAERPEGSISTLTIQRTEQRDSAMYRCASSYNQNYGYTFGSGTRLTVV.

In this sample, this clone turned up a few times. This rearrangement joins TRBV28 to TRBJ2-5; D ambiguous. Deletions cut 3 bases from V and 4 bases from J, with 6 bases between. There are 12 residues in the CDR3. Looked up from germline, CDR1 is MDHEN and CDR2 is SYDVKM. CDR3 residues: CASSFPGETQYF. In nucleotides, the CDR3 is TGTGCCAGCAGTTTCCCGGGAGAGACCCAGTACTTC.